Each of the 32 T cell receptor beta chains below was sequenced from the same sample in a study of blood T cell repertoires in COVID-19. TCRdb's table, derived via immunoSEQ multiplex PCR, lists solely in-frame clones and lacks some. The table shows roughly 250,000 clones, with 90% to 95% occurring only once. What was sequenced was PBMCs or T cells enriched from blood (not recorded which). Every receptor here comes from a woman aged 18-30 years who had recovered from COVID-19.

V and J are TRBV18 and TRBJ1-1, with D possibly matching TRBD1 (6 bases). V dropped 4 bases and J dropped 4 bases, with 37 bases sitting between them. Germline lookup yields CDR1 KGHSH and CDR2 LQKENI. This CDR3 is 22 amino acids long. CDR3 coding DNA: TGTGCCAGCTCACGAATCCGGGACAAAACCCCCTTTGTTTTTCCCTCGGGCACTGAAGCTTTCTTT. It codes for CASSRIRDKTPFVFPSGTEAFF.

The chain uses TRBV21-1 and TRBJ1-2; the D call TRBD1 from the table was never checked on the DNA. TRBV21-1 is a recognized pseudogene. CDR3 size: 17 residues. In nucleotides, the CDR3 is TGTGCCAGCAGCAAAGAGACAGGGGCCGCCCCCCTCTATGGCTACACCTTC. It encodes CASSKETGAAPLYGYTF.

This chain connects TRBV24-1 to TRBJ2-2, with 8 bases that match TRBD2. J lost 2 bases, V lost 9 bases, and 4 bases had no gene match. The germline V gene has CDR1 KGHDR and CDR2 SFDVKD. The CDR3 runs to 14 residues. In DNA, the CDR3 is TGTGCCACCGACGGGGGGGGAAACACCGGGGAGCTGTTTTTT. Its protein product is CATDGGGNTGELFF.

The rearrangement links TRBV6-5 to TRBJ1-5; a possible D gene is TRBD1 (6 bases). The CDR3 contains 15 residues. Germline CDR1 MNHEY, CDR2 SVGAGI. V dropped 7 bases and J dropped 0 bases, with 13 bases sitting between them. CDR3 DNA sequence: TGTGCCAGCAAGGACAGCCAATATAGCAATCAGCCCCAGCATTTT. It translates to CASKDSQYSNQPQHF.

Worth noting for this clone: The same CDR3 can be traced to other DNA sequences in this sample. The CDR3 region is CASSLAGSEAFF. CDR3 sequence (DNA): TGCGCCAGCAGCTTGGCCGGGAGCGAAGCTTTCTTT. This chain links TRBV5-1 with TRBJ1-1, with unresolved D. The CDR3 covers 12 residues. Trimming stripped 0 bases from V and 8 bases from J, with 8 bases between. Germline V gene data show CDR1 as SGHRS and CDR2 as YFSETQ.

The chain links TRBV14 to TRBJ1-4, with 8 nucleotides matching TRBD1. The V segment lost 4 bases and the J segment 8 bases; nucleotides outside the gene matches: 6. The CDR3 is 14 residues long. Per germline, CDR1 SGHDN and CDR2 FVKESK. CDR3 bases: TGTGCCAGCAGCCCCCGGACAGGGCGGGAAAAACTGTTTTTT. Its protein product is CASSPRTGREKLFF. Full variable domain (outside the CDR3, taken from reference TRBV14 and TRBJ1-4): EAGVTQFPSHSVIEKGQTVTLRCDPISGHDNLYWYRRVMGKEIKFLLHFVKESKQDESGMPNNRFLAERTGGTYSTLKVQPAELEDSGVYFCASSPRTGREKLFFGSGTQLSVL.

The chain combines TRBV6-6 with TRBJ2-5; a weak D match, TRBD2 (6 bases). This CDR3 region has 15 residues. Trimming took 4 bases from V and 2 from J, leaving 14 bases between them. Germline-derived CDR1 and CDR2 are MNHNY and SVGAGI (reference sequence). Written as DNA, the CDR3 is TGTGCCAGCAGTTCGGTTGGAGGGGTTCAAGAGACCCAGTACTTC. Protein product: CASSSVGGVQETQYF.

The rearrangement joins TRBV25-1 to TRBJ2-7, with 8 bases lining up with TRBD2. The CDR3 has 13 residues. V lost 6 bases and J lost 6; bases outside the gene matches: 7. Germline V gene lookup returns CDR1 MGHDK and CDR2 SYGVNS. DNA for the CDR3: TGTGCCAGCAGGCGGGGGGATGGCGGCGAGCAGTACTTC. Translated: CASRRGDGGEQYF.

The chain couples TRBV11-3 to TRBJ2-3; D may be TRBD2 (6 bases). This CDR3 is 15 amino acids long. CDR1 and CDR2 from the germline V gene are SGHNT and YENEEA. The V end lost 1 base, the J end lost 7 bases, and 15 bases lay between the germline ends. CDR3 sequence: CASSLATSSVYTQYF. CDR3 bases: TGTGCCAGCAGCTTAGCGACTTCTAGCGTCTATACGCAGTATTTT.

This chain uses TRBV29-1 with TRBJ2-7; D is unclear. V shed 5 bases and J shed 0 bases, with 5 bases lying between them. CDR1 is SQVTM and CDR2 is ANQGSEA in the germline V gene. The CDR3 contains 11 residues. The CDR3 here is CSVINSYEQYF. In nucleotides, the CDR3 is TGCAGCGTTATAAACTCCTACGAGCAGTACTTC.

The chain links TRBV11-2 to TRBJ2-7; D ambiguous. Germline V gives CDR1 SGHAT, CDR2 FQNNGV. The ends were cut back, 0 bases at V and 6 bases at J, with 3 bases in the middle. The CDR3 is 11 amino acids. The CDR3 here is CASSLDLEQYF. DNA for the CDR3: TGTGCCAGCAGCTTAGATCTCGAGCAGTACTTC.

The chain combines TRBV28 with TRBJ1-1; 8 bases align to TRBD1. The CDR3 totals 15 residues. V dropped 6 bases and J dropped 1; count of bases not matched to a gene: 7. In germline, CDR1 is MDHEN, CDR2 SYDVKM. This chain's CDR3 is CASSEFDRGNTEAFF. The CDR3 DNA sequence: TGTGCCAGCAGCGAATTTGACAGGGGGAACACTGAAGCTTTCTTT.

CDR3 region: CASSLDGGENYGYTF. DNA of the CDR3: TGTGCCAGCAGCTTAGATGGAGGAGAGAACTATGGCTACACCTTC. The rearrangement uses TRBV7-8 and TRBJ1-2; D is uncertain. In germline, CDR1 is SGHVS, CDR2 FQNEAQ. V was clipped by 1 base and J by 2 bases, with 11 bases between them. The CDR3 covers 15 residues.

The J gene is TRBJ2-7, the V gene TRBV27; no reliable D call. CDR1 MNHEY and CDR2 SMNVEV come from the germline V gene (reference sequence). V shed 6 bases and J shed 3 bases, with 18 bases lying between them. The CDR3 covers 15 residues. The CDR3 protein is CASSISLGPRYEQYF. CDR3 coding DNA: TGTGCCAGCAGCATCTCATTGGGCCCACGCTACGAGCAGTACTTC.

In DNA, the CDR3 is TGCAGCGGATCCGCCGGGACAGGGGTAAAGACCCAGTACTTC. This gives the protein CSGSAGTGVKTQYF. The chain has TRBV29-1 and TRBJ2-5; TRBD1 agrees at 10 bases. Trimming took 7 bases from V and 6 from J; bases not matched to a gene: 11. CDR3 length equals 14 residues. Germline V gene sequence: CDR1 SQVTM, CDR2 ANQGSEA.

V usage is TRBV10-3 and J usage is TRBJ1-5; D perhaps matches TRBD1 (5 bases). Germline V CDR1 and CDR2: ENHRY, SYGVKD. The CDR3 extends over 13 amino acids. The ends were cut back, 2 bases at V and 4 bases at J, with 6 bases in the middle. The CDR3 loop is CAISEAGNQPQHF. The CDR3 DNA is TGTGCCATCAGTGAGGCAGGGAATCAGCCCCAGCATTTT.

V usage is TRBV3-1 (or the pseudogene TRBV3-2) and J usage is TRBJ2-5; D is perhaps TRBD2 (6 bases). The CDR3 covers 14 residues. Germline V gives CDR1 LGHDT, CDR2 YNNKEL (reference sequence). Trimming removed 0 bases from V and 4 bases from J, with 9 bases in between. CDR3 region: CASSQDSSAETQYF. DNA of the CDR3: TGTGCCAGCAGCCAAGATTCTAGCGCAGAGACCCAGTACTTC.

The CDR3 bases are TGTGCCAGCAGCAACCCGGGACAGACTAATGAAAAACTGTTTTTT. Its translation: CASSNPGQTNEKLFF. V is TRBV7-9 and J is TRBJ1-4; 7 positions match TRBD1. Germline values: CDR1 SEHNR, CDR2 FQNEAQ (reference sequence). The length of the CDR3 is 15 residues. Germline trimming cut 5 bases from V and 2 bases from J; bases unmatched to any gene: 5.

The rearrangement links TRBV5-4 to TRBJ1-2, with 7 nucleotides matching TRBD1. Germline values: CDR1 SGHNT, CDR2 YYREEE (reference sequence). CDR3 length: 15 residues. The trim removed 4 bases at V and 5 bases at J, leaving 11 bases unmatched. DNA of the CDR3: TGTGCCAGCAGCCGTACCTTGGGACAGACGTATGGCTACACCTTC. Residues: CASSRTLGQTYGYTF.

This clone appeared a single time. The J gene is TRBJ1-2, the V gene TRBV19, with TRBD1 identical over 9 bases. Germline trimming cut 5 bases from V and 7 bases from J; bases unmatched to any gene: 11. This CDR3 has 15 amino acids. CDR1 and CDR2 from the germline V gene are LNHDA and SQIVND (reference sequence). The CDR3 region is CASSPTGGASGGYTF. In nucleotides, the CDR3 is TGTGCCAGTAGTCCAACAGGGGGCGCGAGTGGTGGCTACACCTTC. Complete variable domain (other parts from reference TRBV19 and TRBJ1-2): DGGITQSPKYLFRKEGQNVTLSCEQNLNHDAMYWYRQDPGQGLRLIYYSQIVNDFQKGDIAEGYSVSREKKESFPLTVTSAQKNPTAFYLCASSPTGGASGGYTFGSGTRLTVV.

The chain uses TRBV28 and TRBJ2-1; 7 bases line up with TRBD2. There are 15 residues in the CDR3. V shed 3 bases and J 2 bases; nucleotides not matched to a gene: 4. In germline, CDR1 is MDHEN, CDR2 SYDVKM. The CDR3 loop is CASSLVAGTYNEQFF. The CDR3 coding sequence is TGTGCCAGCAGTTTGGTAGCGGGCACCTACAATGAGCAGTTCTTC.

The J gene is TRBJ1-5, the V gene TRBV18; 7 bases align to TRBD1. J was trimmed by 1 base and V by 2 bases; bases with no gene match: 8. The germline V gene encodes CDR1 KGHSH and CDR2 LQKENI. The CDR3 runs to 17 residues. The CDR3 spells CASSPGGTAKSNQPQHF. For the CDR3, the DNA is TGTGCCAGCTCACCAGGGGGGACAGCTAAAAGCAATCAGCCCCAGCATTTT.

The chain carries TRBV28 and TRBJ2-7; 10 bases match TRBD1. The V and J ends lost 5 bases and 4 bases, in that order; junction bases with no gene match: 2. CDR1 MDHEN and CDR2 SYDVKM come from the germline V gene. The CDR3 extends over 13 amino acids. CDR3 loop: CASSPGQGYEQYF. The CDR3 DNA reads as TGTGCCAGCAGTCCGGGACAGGGGTACGAGCAGTACTTC.

The chain combines TRBV3-1 (or the pseudogene TRBV3-2) with TRBJ1-2, with 9 bases lining up with TRBD1. V was clipped by 3 bases and J by 6 bases; unmatched bases: 8. CDR1 and CDR2 from the germline V gene are LGHDT and YNNKEL (reference sequence). CDR3 length equals 15 residues. CDR3 loop: CASSHPRTGENGYTF. The CDR3 DNA sequence: TGTGCCAGCAGCCACCCCCGGACAGGGGAAAATGGCTACACCTTC.

The chain employs TRBV5-1 and TRBJ2-1; TRBD2 matches at 11 bases. The CDR3 length is 15 residues. V trimming: 3 bases; J trimming: 5 bases; junction bases outside the gene matches: 4. The germline V gene has CDR1 SGHRS and CDR2 YFSETQ. CDR3 bases: TGCGCCAGCAGCTCCACTAGCGGGAGCCACAATGAGCAGTTCTTC. Translated, it gives CASSSTSGSHNEQFF.

The CDR3 sequence is CAISERQGNYGYTF. The CDR3 bases are TGTGCCATCAGTGAACGACAGGGAAACTATGGCTACACCTTC. The J gene is TRBJ1-2, the V gene TRBV10-3, with 7 positions matching TRBD1. The junction had 3 bases not matched to a gene; V was cut back by 3 bases and J by 2 bases. Looked up from germline, CDR1 is ENHRY and CDR2 is SYGVKD. This CDR3 has 14 amino acids.

This clone appeared a single time. The chain has TRBV4-1 and TRBJ2-1, with D perhaps matching TRBD1 (6 bases). Per germline, CDR1 MGHRA and CDR2 YSYEKL. V dropped 4 bases and J dropped 1 base, with 11 bases sitting between them. The CDR3 totals 15 residues. CDR3 region: CASSLEQGSYNEQFF. The CDR3 coding sequence is TGCGCCAGCAGCCTTGAGCAGGGGTCCTACAATGAGCAGTTCTTC.

The V gene is TRBV6-2 or TRBV6-3, the J gene TRBJ1-2, with a possible D match to TRBD1 (5 bases). Trimming stripped 4 bases from V and 2 bases from J, with 14 bases between. CDR1 is MNHEY and CDR2 is SVGEGT in the germline V gene. The CDR3 loop spans 15 amino acids. The CDR3 region has the DNA TGTGCCAGCAGTTCATCAAGCAGGGAAAACTATGGCTACACCTTC. Its protein product is CASSSSSRENYGYTF.

This clone was seen only a few times. V and J are TRBV11-3 and TRBJ2-7; possibly TRBD1 for D (6 bases). Germline V gene data show CDR1 as SGHNT and CDR2 as YENEEA. Trimming took 0 bases from V and 3 from J, leaving 9 bases between them. This CDR3 is 14 amino acids long. The CDR3 coding sequence is TGTGCCAGCAGCTTAGAGACAGGTAACTACGAGCAGTACTTC. It specifies CASSLETGNYEQYF.

This clone was found once. This chain links TRBV7-8 with TRBJ2-1; 9 bases align to TRBD1. V trimming: 1 base; J trimming: 6 bases; junction bases outside the gene matches: 4. The CDR3 spans 15 residues. Per germline, CDR1 SGHVS and CDR2 FQNEAQ. CDR3 sequence: CASSLVGQGSNEQFF. The CDR3, as DNA: TGTGCCAGCAGCTTAGTAGGACAGGGGAGCAATGAGCAGTTCTTC. The full variable domain, its missing parts supplied by reference TRBV7-8 and TRBJ2-1, is GAGVSQSPRYKVAKRGQDVALRCDPISGHVSLFWYQQALGQGPEFLTYFQNEAQLDKSGLPSDRFFAERPEGSVSTLKIQRTQQEDSAVYLCASSLVGQGSNEQFFGPGTRLTVL.

V is TRBV9 and J is TRBJ1-2, with D possibly TRBD1 on 5 matching bases. Trimming took 4 bases from V and 1 from J, leaving 8 bases between them. The germline V gene has CDR1 SGDLS and CDR2 YYNGEE. This CDR3 is built from 13 residues. The CDR3 DNA sequence: TGTGCCAGCAGCCCGACAGATAACTATGGCTACACCTTC. It translates to CASSPTDNYGYTF.

V and J are TRBV5-8 and TRBJ2-3; 14 bases fit TRBD2. J was trimmed by 15 bases and V by 4 bases; bases with no gene match: 7. The germline V gene has CDR1 SGHTS and CDR2 YDEGEE. The CDR3 is 13 residues long. For the CDR3, the DNA is TGTGCCAGCAGCCTTCGACTAGCGGGGGGGCTTTATTTT. Protein product: CASSLRLAGGLYF.